This T cell receptor beta chain was identified in a study of monozygotic twins with inflammatory bowel disease. Two rounds of nested PCR, of about 16 and 10 cycles, were run on TCRalpha and TCRbeta cDNA. Reprocessing the 5' RACE reads, TCRdb reports a single entry for every CDR3 protein and omits DNA. The data include roughly 330,000 distinct CDR3 sequences; the top ten clones carry 2% to 2.5%. Collection yielded approximately 2.6 ml of blood per donor. The CDR3 is 18 residues long. The germline V gene has CDR1 MNHNS and CDR2 SASEGT. Sequencing used blood. The V and J genes are TRBV6-1 and TRBJ2-4; lacking DNA, the TRBD2 call made by TCRdb goes unchecked. The TCR comes from a human donor with ulcerative colitis or Crohn's disease, or a healthy co-twin of an affected twin (not recorded which). The CDR3 sequence: CASSPRASGGVTKNIQYF.